Below, one T cell receptor beta chain is given with its context. These data originate in a study of T cell responses to AZD1222 COVID-19 vaccine. The CDR3 loop spans 14 amino acids. Trimming took 6 bases from V and 11 from J; bases not matched to a gene: 9. The germline CDR1 and CDR2 sequences are LNHDA and SQIVND (reference sequence). The data were produced by immunoSEQ multiplex PCR, yet TCRdb's version contains in-frame clones alone and is incomplete. The repertoire holds approximately 75,000 clones, with roughly 90% as singletons. V usage is TRBV19 and J usage is TRBJ1-6, with 8 bases identical to TRBD1. The source is an adult who received the AZD1222 COVID-19 vaccine. The source was peripheral blood, collected 28 days after the second AZD1222 dose. The CDR3 loop is CASSTTGGGTPLHF. The CDR3 nucleotides read TGTGCCAGTAGCACAACAGGGGGAGGGACACCCCTCCACTTT.